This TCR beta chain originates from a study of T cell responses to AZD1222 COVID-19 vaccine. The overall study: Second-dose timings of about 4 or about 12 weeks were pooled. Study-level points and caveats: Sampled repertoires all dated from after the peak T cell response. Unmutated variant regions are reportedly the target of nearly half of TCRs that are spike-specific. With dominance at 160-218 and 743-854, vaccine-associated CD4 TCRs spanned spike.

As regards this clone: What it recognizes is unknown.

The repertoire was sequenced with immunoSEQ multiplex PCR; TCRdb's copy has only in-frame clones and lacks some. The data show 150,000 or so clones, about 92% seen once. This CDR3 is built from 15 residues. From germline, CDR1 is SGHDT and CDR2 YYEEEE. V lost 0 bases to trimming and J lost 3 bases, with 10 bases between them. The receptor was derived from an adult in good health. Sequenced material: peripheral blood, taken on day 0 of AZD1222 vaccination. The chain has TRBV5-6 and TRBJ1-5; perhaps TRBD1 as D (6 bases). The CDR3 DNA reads TGTGCCAGCAGCTTGGGAGGGGGTCCCAATCAGCCCCAGCATTTT. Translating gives CASSLGGGPNQPQHF.